The present T cell receptor beta chain was sequenced within a study of Graves' ophthalmopathy and Graves' hyperthyroidism. The study's findings and limits: A majority of expanded thyroid clonotypes exceeding 0.001 frequency were likewise present in blood.

In germline, CDR1 is GTSNPN, CDR2 SVGIG (reference sequence). V was pared by 2 bases and J by 14 bases, with 12 bases between. This CDR3 spans 10 amino acids. This clonotype was seen at least ten times. Its target is not known. TCR beta CDR3 amplification used RNA transcripts. Following a first-round RT-PCR that used HTBI primers, a second-round multiplex PCR was carried out. TCRdb itself ran the multiplex PCR reads through MiXCR, one entry per CDR3 protein. Among a few hundred thousand distinct CDR3 sequences listed, roughly a sixth were seen once. Sequenced material: peripheral blood. The TCR sequence derives from an adult man with Graves' ophthalmopathy. The chain recombines TRBV30 with TRBJ1-1; D might be TRBD1 (5 bases). CDR3 amino acids: CAWSQPGGFF. DNA of the CDR3: TGTGCCTGGAGTCAACCCGGGGGGTTCTTT.